Shown below are 18 T cell receptor beta chains from a single sample sequenced in a study of blood T cell repertoires in COVID-19. Libraries were prepared by immunoSEQ multiplex PCR; TCRdb keeps only in-frame clonotypes and omits some of them. The sample consists of under 55,000 clones, 65% to 90% of them appearing once. The source material was peripheral blood. The receptors originated from a human donor in a cohort sampled during active COVID-19.

V is TRBV7-9 and J is TRBJ2-2, with D perhaps TRBD1 (5 bases). There are 15 residues in the CDR3. The germline V gene has CDR1 SEHNR and CDR2 FQNEAQ (reference sequence). Trimming shortened V by 1 base and J by 6 bases, and 12 bases separated the two germline ends. As DNA, the CDR3 is TGTGCCAGCAGCTTAGTTTCAGGGCGTTCCGGGGAGCTGTTTTTT. Translated: CASSLVSGRSGELFF. Full variable domain (rest looked up from reference TRBV7-9 and TRBJ2-2): DTGVSQNPRHKITKRGQNVTFRCDPISEHNRLYWYRQTLGQGPEFLTYFQNEAQLEKSRLLSDRFSAERPKGSFSTLEIQRTEQGDSAMYLCASSLVSGRSGELFFGEGSRLTVL.

This clone was counted a single time. The chain employs TRBV27 and TRBJ1-2, with TRBD1 matching 10 bases. The CDR3 is 14 amino acids. V was clipped by 5 bases and J by 8 bases; unmatched bases: 8. Germline CDR1 MNHEY, CDR2 SMNVEV (reference sequence). The CDR3 reads CASSTTGTGEGYTF. For the CDR3, the DNA is TGTGCCAGCAGTACGACCGGGACAGGGGAGGGCTACACCTTC.

As regards this clone: The same CDR3 can be traced to other DNA sequences in this sample. The chain recombines TRBV5-1 with TRBJ2-1; 7 nucleotides align to TRBD2. Germline CDR1 and CDR2: SGHRS and YFSETQ. Trimming removed 5 bases from V and 0 bases from J; junction bases left unmatched: 5. The CDR3 totals 15 residues. CDR3 in amino acids: CASSPSGSSYNEQFF. CDR3 DNA sequence: TGCGCCAGCAGTCCTAGCGGATCCTCCTACAATGAGCAGTTCTTC. Drawing the rest from reference TRBV5-1 and TRBJ2-1, the complete variable domain is KAGVTQTPRYLIKTRGQQVTLSCSPISGHRSVSWYQQTPGQGLQFLFEYFSETQRNKGNFPGRFSGRQFSNSRSEMNVSTLELGDSALYLCASSPSGSSYNEQFFGPGTRLTVL.

This clone showed up just a few times. The CDR3 nucleotides read TGTGCCAGCAGCCTGGGGACTAGCGCCGACACCGGGGAGCTGTTTTTT. Its protein product is CASSLGTSADTGELFF. The chain employs TRBV11-2 and TRBJ2-2; TRBD2 matches at 10 bases. Germline lookup yields CDR1 SGHAT and CDR2 FQNNGV. This CDR3 has 16 amino acids. V lost 5 bases, J lost 3 bases, and 6 bases stayed unmatched.

This chain joins TRBV3-1 (or the pseudogene TRBV3-2) and TRBJ1-1; no reliable D call. The CDR3 length is 15 residues. Looked up from germline, CDR1 is LGHDT and CDR2 is YNNKEL (reference sequence). Trimming took off 4 bases at V and 3 bases at J, with 15 bases between the two ends. CDR3 sequence reads: CASSPLAMVDTEAFF. The CDR3 region has the DNA TGTGCCAGCAGCCCTTTGGCCATGGTGGACACTGAAGCTTTCTTT.

V is TRBV28 and J is TRBJ1-1; TRBD1 aligns across 7 bases. This CDR3 region has 14 residues. The V gene end was trimmed by 5 bases and the J gene end by 0 bases; junction bases not matched to a gene: 3. The germline gives CDR1 MDHEN, CDR2 SYDVKM. The CDR3 here is CASSVGGLNTEAFF. CDR3 DNA: TGTGCCAGCAGTGTAGGGGGCTTGAACACTGAAGCTTTCTTT. The variable domain in full, with the rest retrieved from reference TRBV28 and TRBJ1-1, is DVKVTQSSRYLVKRTGEKVFLECVQDMDHENMFWYRQDPGLGLRLIYFSYDVKMKEKGDIPEGYSVSREKKERFSLILESASTNQTSMYLCASSVGGLNTEAFFGQGTRLTVV.

V is TRBV12-5 and J is TRBJ2-2; D is possibly TRBD1 (5 bases). The CDR3 runs 16 residues. Looked up from germline, CDR1 is LGHNT and CDR2 is FRNRAP. Trimming cost V 0 bases and J 4 bases, with 12 bases left between them. The CDR3 DNA reads TGTGCTAGTGGTTTGGTAGTGGCAGGGTTCACCGGGGAGCTGTTTTTT. Its translation: CASGLVVAGFTGELFF.

This chain uses TRBV19 with TRBJ2-7, with a weak D call TRBD2 (5 bases). This CDR3 is 13 amino acids long. Trimming cost V 0 bases and J 6 bases, with 9 bases left between them. Germline CDR1 is LNHDA and CDR2 is SQIVND (reference sequence). In DNA, the CDR3 is TGTGCCAGTAGTATAGAGATCCGGGGCGAGCAGTACTTC. This codes for CASSIEIRGEQYF. The full variable domain, completed using reference TRBV19 and TRBJ2-7, is DGGITQSPKYLFRKEGQNVTLSCEQNLNHDAMYWYRQDPGQGLRLIYYSQIVNDFQKGDIAEGYSVSREKKESFPLTVTSAQKNPTAFYLCASSIEIRGEQYFGPGTRLTVT.

V usage is TRBV5-5 and J usage is TRBJ1-6; D gene unclear. The V gene lost 2 bases and the J gene lost 0 bases, with 12 bases spanning the gap. CDR3 length: 17 amino acids. Germline values: CDR1 SGHKS, CDR2 YYEKEE (reference sequence). The CDR3 DNA reads as TGTGCCAGCAGCTTTGTGACCGGGAGCTCCTATAATTCACCCCTCCACTTT. Its protein product is CASSFVTGSSYNSPLHF.

This rearrangement joins TRBV2 to TRBJ2-7; D remains ambiguous. The V and J ends lost 4 bases and 3 bases respectively, with 4 bases between them. This CDR3 has 11 amino acids. Germline values: CDR1 SNHLY, CDR2 FYNNEI. CDR3 bases: TGTGCCAGCAGTGTCCTCTACGAGCAGTACTTC. Protein product: CASSVLYEQYF.

This sequence joins TRBV5-1 and TRBJ2-2; 8 bases agree with TRBD2. V dropped 4 bases and J dropped 3; count of bases not matched to a gene: 11. Germline V CDR1 and CDR2: SGHRS, YFSETQ. CDR3 length equals 17 residues. CDR3 sequence reads: CASSASATGGDTGELFF. In DNA form, the CDR3 reads TGCGCCAGCAGCGCGTCAGCCACGGGGGGGGACACCGGGGAGCTGTTTTTT.

V and J are TRBV9 and TRBJ2-1, with 7 bases fitting TRBD2. The CDR3 sequence is 14 residues long. V lost 2 bases and J lost 3; bases outside the gene matches: 2. Germline CDR1 SGDLS, CDR2 YYNGEE. The CDR3: CASSVREVYNEQFF. The CDR3 DNA reads as TGTGCCAGCAGCGTCCGGGAGGTCTACAATGAGCAGTTCTTC.

This chain uses TRBV5-1 with TRBJ2-1; D perhaps matches TRBD2 (6 bases). V lost 3 bases to trimming and J lost 0 bases, with 22 bases between them. The CDR3 extends over 19 amino acids. Germline CDR1 and CDR2: SGHRS and YFSETQ. The CDR3 region has the DNA TGCGCCAGCAGCTCGTTAGGTGGGGGAGGCAAAAGCTCCTACAATGAGCAGTTCTTC. Its protein product is CASSSLGGGGKSSYNEQFF.

The chain employs TRBV10-3 and TRBJ2-6; D gene uncertain. Germline lookup yields CDR1 ENHRY and CDR2 SYGVKD. V was shortened by 6 bases and J by 3 bases, with 15 bases between the two germline ends. The CDR3 spans 16 residues. The CDR3 nucleotides are TGTGCCATCAGCGGTGCCGGGTCTGGTGGGGCCAACGTCCTGACTTTC. This sequence encodes CAISGAGSGGANVLTF.

The rearrangement joins TRBV7-9 to TRBJ1-1; 10 bases are a match to TRBD1. Losses at the gene ends were 3 bases for V and 5 bases for J; bases not matched to a gene: 6. There are 15 residues in the CDR3. The germline CDR1 and CDR2 sequences are SEHNR and FQNEAQ (reference sequence). The CDR3 sequence: CASSFLGQGGTEAFF. DNA of the CDR3: TGTGCCAGCAGCTTTCTAGGACAGGGGGGGACTGAAGCTTTCTTT.

This clone has a handful of counts. Here the CDR3 DNA reads TGTGCCAGCGCGGGACAGGATAAGGATCAGCCCCAGCATTTT. It is translated as CASAGQDKDQPQHF. The chain joins TRBV2 to TRBJ1-5; 8 bases are a match to TRBD1. The V segment lost 8 bases and the J segment 5 bases; nucleotides outside the gene matches: 8. This CDR3 comprises 14 residues. Germline V gene data show CDR1 as SNHLY and CDR2 as FYNNEI.

The J gene is TRBJ1-3, the V gene TRBV28; no clear D gene. Trimming took 3 bases from V and 4 from J, leaving 10 bases between them. CDR1 MDHEN and CDR2 SYDVKM come from the germline V gene. CDR3 length: 14 residues. CDR3 sequence reads: CASSLPARGNTIYF. The CDR3 DNA sequence: TGTGCCAGCAGTTTGCCGGCCAGGGGAAACACCATATATTTT.

The chain uses TRBV27 and TRBJ2-3; no definite D call. Germline CDR1 MNHEY, CDR2 SMNVEV (reference sequence). The CDR3 has 14 amino acids. Trimming pared 3 bases from V and 6 bases from J, leaving 13 bases between. CDR3 sequence: CASSFGSIGDTQYF. The DNA of the CDR3 is TGTGCCAGCAGTTTCGGGTCGATCGGGGATACGCAGTATTTT.